A selection of T cell receptor beta chains follows, all from one sample in a study of blood T cell repertoires in COVID-19. Some clones are missing from TCRdb's copy, which holds only in-frame ones; the method was immunoSEQ multiplex PCR. The sample holds tens of thousands of clones; about 84% are singletons and the top ten take less than 20%. Specimen: peripheral blood. Receptors were obtained from a human donor in a cohort sampled during active COVID-19. CDR3s include the opening cysteine and the closing phenylalanine or tryptophan. A D gene is named only where the DNA matches it firmly. Expanded clones are given a class, and other clones once, few, many or no size at all.

d_call j_call v_call clone_size cdr3_aa cdr3_nt
TRBD2 TRBJ2-1 TRBV7-8 - CASSTLAGVYNEQFF TGTGCCAGCAGCACTCTAGCGGGAGTCTACAATGAGCAGTTCTTC
TRBD1 TRBJ2-1 TRBV19 - CASKRKGGVSSYNEQFF TGTGCCAGTAAGCGGAAAGGGGGCGTAAGCTCCTACAATGAGCAGTTCTTC
- TRBJ2-7 TRBV7-6 - CASSLGGLGPGYEQYF TGTGCCAGCAGCTTAGGGGGCTTGGGGCCCGGTTACGAGCAGTACTTC
TRBD1 TRBJ1-1 TRBV7-8 - CASTRDRGVWTEAFF TGTGCCAGCACCCGCGACAGGGGGGTTTGGACTGAAGCTTTCTTT
- TRBJ1-4 TRBV12-1 - CASSSGQGGEKLFF TGTGCCAGCAGCTCGGGACAGGGGGGCGAAAAACTGTTTTTT
- TRBJ1-1 TRBV30 few CAWAQGTVEAFF TGTGCCTGGGCCCAGGGGACGGTCGAAGCTTTCTTT
- TRBJ2-7 TRBV15 - CATSRDISRSLQYF TGTGCCACCAGCAGAGATATTAGCCGGTCCCTCCAGTACTTC
TRBD1 TRBJ1-5 TRBV3-1/TRBV3-2 few CASSQGDRVNQPQHF TGTGCCAGCAGCCAAGGGGACAGGGTCAATCAGCCCCAGCATTTT
- TRBJ2-1 TRBV2 - CASSERGWAEYNEQFF TGTGCCAGCAGTGAAAGGGGGTGGGCCGAGTACAATGAGCAGTTCTTC
TRBD1 TRBJ1-2 TRBV28 - CASTRDSRRDSYGYTF TGTGCCAGCACCCGGGACAGTCGGAGGGATAGCTATGGCTACACCTTC
- TRBJ2-1 TRBV7-2 - CASSLALGTGGPNEQFF TGTGCCAGCAGCTTAGCGTTAGGGACCGGGGGGCCCAATGAGCAGTTCTTC
TRBD1 TRBJ1-1 TRBV5-1 - CASQEARQGAVFTEAFF TGCGCCAGCCAAGAGGCCCGACAGGGGGCAGTATTCACTGAAGCTTTCTTT
- TRBJ1-1 TRBV10-3 many CAASSEGRGTEAFF TGTGCCGCATCCAGTGAGGGCCGGGGCACTGAAGCTTTCTTT
TRBD2 TRBJ2-2 TRBV6-7 - CASSYSPLRLAGGPRDTGELFF TGTGCCAGCAGTTACTCGCCCCTCCGGCTAGCGGGAGGGCCAAGGGACACCGGGGAGCTGTTTTTT
- TRBJ1-1 TRBV5-1 - CASSLDGNEAFF TGCGCCAGCAGCTTGGACGGGAATGAAGCTTTCTTT
- TRBJ2-1 TRBV3-1/TRBV3-2 once CASSQDSGNYNEQFF TGTGCCAGCAGCCAAGATAGCGGCAACTACAATGAGCAGTTCTTC
TRBD1 TRBJ2-5 TRBV28 - CASSGQGASETQYF TGTGCCAGCAGTGGACAGGGGGCTTCAGAGACCCAGTACTTC
- TRBJ2-1 TRBV19 - CASSIGAAPYNEQFF TGTGCCAGTAGTATTGGAGCGGCTCCTTACAATGAGCAGTTCTTC
- TRBJ1-2 TRBV6-2/TRBV6-3 - CASSYPEGGYTF TGTGCCAGCAGTTACCCGGAGGGAGGCTACACCTTC
- TRBJ1-3 TRBV29-1 - CSVEEGVAGNTIYF TGCAGCGTTGAAGAAGGGGTCGCTGGAAACACCATATATTTT
- TRBJ2-6 TRBV5-1 - CASSLDGGSGANVLTF TGCGCCAGCAGTTTGGATGGTGGGAGTGGGGCCAACGTCCTGACTTTC
TRBD2 TRBJ2-3 TRBV27 few CASSATAGATDTQYF TGTGCCAGCAGTGCCACAGCGGGGGCTACAGATACGCAGTATTTT
TRBD2 TRBJ2-1 TRBV19 - CASSIGSGRARDEQFF TGTGCCAGTAGTATAGGTAGCGGGAGGGCCAGAGATGAGCAGTTCTTC
TRBD1 TRBJ2-7 TRBV11-1 - CASSGTGGVSYEQYF TGTGCCAGCAGCGGGACAGGGGGAGTATCCTACGAGCAGTACTTC
TRBD2 TRBJ2-7 TRBV6-6 - CASSPRTSGRQSYEQYF TGTGCCAGCAGTCCCCGGACTAGCGGGAGACAGTCCTACGAGCAGTACTTC
- TRBJ2-7 TRBV10-2 - CASRDFLSSYEQYF TGCGCCAGCAGGGACTTCCTGAGCTCCTACGAGCAGTACTTC
- TRBJ1-1 TRBV18 - CASSANSNTEAFF TGTGCCAGCTCCGCGAATTCGAACACTGAAGCTTTCTTT
TRBD2 TRBJ2-7 TRBV7-8 - CASSSASGRLYEQYF TGTGCCAGCAGCTCTGCTAGCGGGAGACTCTACGAGCAGTACTTC
TRBD1 TRBJ2-1 TRBV19 - CASSIIPGQGGDEQFF TGTGCCAGTAGTATCATTCCGGGACAGGGGGGAGATGAGCAGTTCTTC
TRBD2 TRBJ2-7 TRBV27 - CASSTSGRSYEQYF TGTGCCAGCAGCACTAGCGGCCGCTCCTACGAGCAGTACTTC
TRBD2 TRBJ2-7 TRBV30 - CAWRAVAGGYEQYF TGTGCCTGGAGGGCAGTAGCGGGGGGCTACGAGCAGTACTTC
- TRBJ1-1 TRBV18 - CASSPVVSYTEAFF TGTGCCAGCTCACCAGTAGTCTCCTACACTGAAGCTTTCTTT
TRBD2 TRBJ2-2 TRBV12-5 - CASGLDLNTGELFF TGTGCAAGCGGACTAGATCTGAACACCGGGGAGCTGTTTTTT
TRBD1 TRBJ1-2 TRBV19 - CASSIGLQGASNYGYTF TGTGCCAGTAGTATAGGATTACAGGGGGCTTCCAACTATGGCTACACCTTC
TRBD2 TRBJ2-1 TRBV24-1 few CATSDYGGGNNEQFF TGTGCCACCAGTGATTATGGGGGAGGGAACAATGAGCAGTTCTTC
TRBD1 TRBJ2-5 TRBV6-2/TRBV6-3 - CASSYQGQSRGETQYF TGTGCCAGCAGTTACCAGGGACAGTCCAGGGGAGAGACCCAGTACTTC
- TRBJ1-5 TRBV11-3 - CASSLRGGDQPQHF TGTGCCAGCAGCTTACGGGGGGGGGATCAGCCCCAGCATTTT
- TRBJ1-4 TRBV6-6 few CASSYEGTLNEKLFF TGTGCCAGCAGTTACGAAGGGACATTAAATGAAAAACTGTTTTTT
- TRBJ2-7 TRBV21-1 - CASSKDSAGSYEQYF TGTGCCAGCAGCAAAGACAGCGCGGGATCCTACGAGCAGTACTTC
- TRBJ1-1 TRBV11-2 - CASSLDLVREGDTEAFF TGTGCCAGCAGCTTAGATCTGGTCAGGGAGGGCGACACTGAAGCTTTCTTT
- TRBJ2-2 TRBV19 - CASSIGLLANTGELFF TGTGCCAGTAGTATAGGATTACTAGCGAACACCGGGGAGCTGTTTTTT
- TRBJ1-2 TRBV27 - CASCSRGGGYTF TGTGCCAGCTGTAGTAGGGGCGGTGGCTACACCTTC
- TRBJ1-4 TRBV10-1 - CASSDPGGANEKLFF TGCGCCAGCAGTGACCCCGGTGGTGCTAATGAAAAACTGTTTTTT
- TRBJ1-1 TRBV12-3/TRBV12-4 - CASSFYGTEAFF TGTGCCAGCAGTTTTTACGGCACTGAAGCTTTCTTT
- TRBJ2-5 TRBV5-4 - CASSLARDQETQYF TGTGCCAGCAGCTTGGCACGGGACCAAGAGACCCAGTACTTC
- TRBJ2-7 TRBV3-1/TRBV3-2 - CASSQGRARDEQYF TGTGCCAGCAGCCAAGGACGGGCCAGGGACGAGCAGTACTTC
TRBD1 TRBJ1-6 TRBV11-2 once CASSLDRVSRYNSPLHF TGTGCCAGCAGCTTGGACAGGGTGTCGCGGTATAATTCACCCCTCCACTTT
TRBD2 TRBJ2-3 TRBV7-2 - CASSLTSEHTQYF TGTGCCAGCAGCCTAACTAGCGAACATACGCAGTATTTT